This TCR beta chain originates from a study of a mutant IDH1 vaccine in newly diagnosed glioma. The sample's time point: week 23, last vaccination. Vaccine doses each comprised 300 ug of mutant IDH1 20-mer peptide, with topical imiquimod. In the case of this clone: The antigen is undetermined.

Sequenced by immunoSEQ multiplex PCR; TCRdb stores in-frame clones only, minus some. Here the sample spans just over 80,000 clones, over 75% being singletons. The CDR3 runs to 12 residues. Germline CDR1 reads SEHNR; CDR2 reads FQNEAQ (reference sequence). Sequencing was performed on PBMCs, taken from a glioma patient whose treatment included an IDH1 peptide vaccine. The chain couples TRBV7-9 to TRBJ2-5; 8 nucleotides match TRBD1. The better agreement between TRBJ2-7 and the DNA end casts doubt on the J call. The sequence was obtained from a man younger than 45 with glioma. Some clones in this sample may be carry-over from other donors' samples. The CDR3 region is CASSATGGEQYF. The CDR3 nucleotides read TGTGCCAGCAGCGCCACAGGGGGCGAGCAGTACTTC.